Shown below are 6 T cell receptor beta chains from a single sample sequenced in a study of T cell responses to AZD1222 COVID-19 vaccine. Data came from immunoSEQ multiplex PCR; TCRdb stores just in-frame clones and leaves some out. Of about 150,000 clones in the sample, more than 85% were seen once. The sample in question was peripheral blood, obtained after recovery from COVID-19. The receptors stem from an adult who had recovered from COVID-19.

This chain links TRBV27 with TRBJ1-5; TRBD1 is a possible D gene (6 bases). There are 16 residues in the CDR3. V dropped 1 base and J dropped 2 bases, with 12 bases sitting between them. CDR1 MNHEY and CDR2 SMNVEV come from the germline V gene (reference sequence). The CDR3 region has the DNA TGTGCCAGCAGTTTATTGTCAGGGGTCGGCAATCAGCCCCAGCATTTT. Its protein is CASSLLSGVGNQPQHF.

The chain is built from TRBV5-1 and TRBJ2-5; a possible D gene is TRBD1 (6 bases). The CDR3 length is 12 residues. The V and J ends lost 4 bases and 4 bases respectively, with 8 bases between them. Germline V lookup: CDR1 SGHRS, CDR2 YFSETQ. CDR3 protein: CASSVGAETQYF. The CDR3 DNA follows: TGCGCCAGCAGCGTGGGGGCAGAGACCCAGTACTTC.

This chain uses TRBV9 with TRBJ1-2; no firm D call. Trimming removed 2 bases from V and 6 bases from J, with 11 bases in between. This CDR3 comprises 13 residues. Germline V gives CDR1 SGDLS, CDR2 YYNGEE. The CDR3 bases are TGTGCCAGCAGCGTCGACAACCTCCATGGCTACACCTTC. Translating gives CASSVDNLHGYTF. Filled out from reference TRBV9 and TRBJ1-2, the complete variable domain reads DSGVTQTPKHLITATGQRVTLRCSPRSGDLSVYWYQQSLDQGLQFLIQYYNGEERAKGNILERFSAQQFPDLHSELNLSSLELGDSALYFCASSVDNLHGYTFGSGTRLTVV.

The chain is built from TRBV4-1 and TRBJ2-1; D is uncertain. The V and J ends lost 3 bases and 1 base respectively, with 13 bases between them. Per the germline V gene, CDR1 is MGHRA and CDR2 is YSYEKL. The CDR3 consists of 16 residues. CDR3 amino acids: CASSQTADRSYNEQFF. CDR3 bases: TGCGCCAGCAGCCAGACGGCGGATAGGTCCTACAATGAGCAGTTCTTC.

This rearrangement joins TRBV2 to TRBJ1-2; TRBD1 aligns across 9 bases. J gave up 4 bases and V 7 bases, and 4 bases lay outside the gene matches. The CDR3 totals 13 residues. Germline V gene data show CDR1 as SNHLY and CDR2 as FYNNEI. The CDR3 loop is CASIRQGGYGYTF. The CDR3 DNA reads as TGTGCCAGCATTAGACAGGGGGGCTATGGCTACACCTTC.

This chain links TRBV15 with TRBJ2-1, with 11 positions matching TRBD2. V lost 0 bases to trimming and J lost 6 bases; unmatched junction nucleotides: 4. Per the germline V gene, CDR1 is LNHNV and CDR2 is YYDKDF (reference sequence). This CDR3 has 16 amino acids. CDR3 DNA sequence: TGTGCCACCAGCAGAGATATACTAGCGGGGGTCAATGAGCAGTTCTTC. This sequence encodes CATSRDILAGVNEQFF.